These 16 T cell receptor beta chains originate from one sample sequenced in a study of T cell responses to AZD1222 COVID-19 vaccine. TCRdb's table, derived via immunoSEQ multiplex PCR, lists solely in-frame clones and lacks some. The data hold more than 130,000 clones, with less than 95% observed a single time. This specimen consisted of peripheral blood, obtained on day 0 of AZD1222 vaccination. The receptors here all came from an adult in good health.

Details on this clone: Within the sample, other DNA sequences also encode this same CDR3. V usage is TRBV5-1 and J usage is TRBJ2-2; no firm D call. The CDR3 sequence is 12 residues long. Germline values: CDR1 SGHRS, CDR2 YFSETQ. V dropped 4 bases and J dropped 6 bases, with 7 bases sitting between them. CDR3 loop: CASSPGAGELFF. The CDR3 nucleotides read TGCGCCAGCAGCCCCGGAGCCGGGGAGCTGTTTTTT. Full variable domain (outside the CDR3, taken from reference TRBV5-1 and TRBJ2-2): KAGVTQTPRYLIKTRGQQVTLSCSPISGHRSVSWYQQTPGQGLQFLFEYFSETQRNKGNFPGRFSGRQFSNSRSEMNVSTLELGDSALYLCASSPGAGELFFGEGSRLTVL.

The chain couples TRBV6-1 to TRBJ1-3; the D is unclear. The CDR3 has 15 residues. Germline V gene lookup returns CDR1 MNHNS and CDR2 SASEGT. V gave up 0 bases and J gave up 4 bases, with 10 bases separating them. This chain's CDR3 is CASSEALGPGNTIYF. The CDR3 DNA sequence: TGTGCCAGCAGTGAAGCGTTAGGGCCGGGAAACACCATATATTTT.

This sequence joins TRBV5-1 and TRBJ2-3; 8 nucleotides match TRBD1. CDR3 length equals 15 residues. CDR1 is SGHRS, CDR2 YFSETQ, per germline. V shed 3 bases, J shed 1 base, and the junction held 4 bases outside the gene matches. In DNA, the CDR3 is TGCGCCAGCAGCTGGACAGGGTTACGCACAGATACGCAGTATTTT. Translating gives CASSWTGLRTDTQYF.

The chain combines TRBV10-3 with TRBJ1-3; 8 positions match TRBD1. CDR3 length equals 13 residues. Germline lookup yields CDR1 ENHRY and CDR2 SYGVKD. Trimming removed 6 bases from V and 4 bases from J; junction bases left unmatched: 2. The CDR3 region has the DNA TGTGCCATCAGAAGGGACAGGGGAAACACCATATATTTT. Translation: CAIRRDRGNTIYF.

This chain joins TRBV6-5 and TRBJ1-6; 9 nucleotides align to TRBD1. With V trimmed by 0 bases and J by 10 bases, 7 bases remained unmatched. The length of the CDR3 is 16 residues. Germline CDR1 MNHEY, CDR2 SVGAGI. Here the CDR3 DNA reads TGTGCCAGCAGTTACTCCATTACAGGGGGCGGCTCACCCCTCCACTTT. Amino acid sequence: CASSYSITGGGSPLHF.

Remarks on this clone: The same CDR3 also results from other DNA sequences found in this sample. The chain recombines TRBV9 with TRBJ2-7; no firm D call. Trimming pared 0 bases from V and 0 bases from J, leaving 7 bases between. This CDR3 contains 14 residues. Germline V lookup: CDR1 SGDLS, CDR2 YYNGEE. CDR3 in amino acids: CASSVVPSSYEQYF. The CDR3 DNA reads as TGTGCCAGCAGCGTAGTCCCCAGCTCCTACGAGCAGTACTTC.

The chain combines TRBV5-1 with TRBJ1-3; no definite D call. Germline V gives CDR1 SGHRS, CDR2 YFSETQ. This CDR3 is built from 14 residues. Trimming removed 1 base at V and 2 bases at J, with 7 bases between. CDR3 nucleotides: TGCGCCAGCAGCTTGTCTGGGCCTGGAAACACCATATATTTT. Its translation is CASSLSGPGNTIYF.

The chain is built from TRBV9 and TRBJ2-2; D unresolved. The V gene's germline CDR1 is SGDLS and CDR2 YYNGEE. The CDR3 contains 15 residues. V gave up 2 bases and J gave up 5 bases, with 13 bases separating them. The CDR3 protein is CASSVNLEQTGELFF. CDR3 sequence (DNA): TGTGCCAGCAGCGTTAACCTCGAACAGACCGGGGAGCTGTTTTTT.

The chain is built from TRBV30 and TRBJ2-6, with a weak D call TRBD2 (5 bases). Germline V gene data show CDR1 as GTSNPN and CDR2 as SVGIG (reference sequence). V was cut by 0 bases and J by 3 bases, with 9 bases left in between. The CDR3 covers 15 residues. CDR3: CAWSVRGVGANVLTF. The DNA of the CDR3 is TGTGCCTGGAGTGTACGGGGAGTTGGGGCCAACGTCCTGACTTTC.

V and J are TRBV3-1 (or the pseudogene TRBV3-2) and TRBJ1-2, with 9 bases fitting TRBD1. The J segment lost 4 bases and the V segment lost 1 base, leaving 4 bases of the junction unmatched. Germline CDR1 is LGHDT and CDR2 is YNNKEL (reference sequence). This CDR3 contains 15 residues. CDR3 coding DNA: TGTGCCAGCAGCCAAGCCCAGGACAGGGGCTATGGCTACACCTTC. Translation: CASSQAQDRGYGYTF.

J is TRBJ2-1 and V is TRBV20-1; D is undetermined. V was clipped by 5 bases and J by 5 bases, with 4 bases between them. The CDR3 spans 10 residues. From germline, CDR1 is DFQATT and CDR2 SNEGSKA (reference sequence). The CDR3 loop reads CSAYNNEQFF. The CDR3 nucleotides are TGCAGTGCTTACAACAATGAGCAGTTCTTC.

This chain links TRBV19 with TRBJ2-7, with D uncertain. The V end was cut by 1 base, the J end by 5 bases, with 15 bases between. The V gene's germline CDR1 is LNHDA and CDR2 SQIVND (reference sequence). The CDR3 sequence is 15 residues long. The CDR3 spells CASSIAGPKHNEQYF. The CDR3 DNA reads TGTGCCAGTAGTATAGCCGGACCCAAACACAACGAGCAGTACTTC.

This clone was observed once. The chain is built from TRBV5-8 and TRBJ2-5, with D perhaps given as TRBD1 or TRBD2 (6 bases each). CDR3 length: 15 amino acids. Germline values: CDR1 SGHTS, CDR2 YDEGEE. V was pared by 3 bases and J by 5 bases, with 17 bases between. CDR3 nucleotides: TGTGCCAGCAGCTCGGACAGTCCACGGGGGGAGACCCAGTACTTC. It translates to CASSSDSPRGETQYF.

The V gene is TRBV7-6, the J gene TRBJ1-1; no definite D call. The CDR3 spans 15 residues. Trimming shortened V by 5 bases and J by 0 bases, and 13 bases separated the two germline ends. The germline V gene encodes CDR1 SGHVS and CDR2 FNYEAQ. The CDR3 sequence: CASSRSWGVNTEAFF. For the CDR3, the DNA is TGTGCCAGCAGCCGTTCTTGGGGAGTGAACACTGAAGCTTTCTTT.

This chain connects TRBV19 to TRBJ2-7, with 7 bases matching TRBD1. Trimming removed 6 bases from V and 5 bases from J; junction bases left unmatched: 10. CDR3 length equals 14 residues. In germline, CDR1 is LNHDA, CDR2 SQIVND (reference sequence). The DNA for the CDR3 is TGTGCCAGTAGGGTGACAGGGCATATCCACGAGCAGTACTTC. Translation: CASRVTGHIHEQYF.

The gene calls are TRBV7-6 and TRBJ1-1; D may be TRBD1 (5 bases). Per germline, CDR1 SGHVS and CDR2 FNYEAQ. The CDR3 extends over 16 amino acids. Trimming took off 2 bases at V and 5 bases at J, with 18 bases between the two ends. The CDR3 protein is CASSLTWDSEVTEAFF. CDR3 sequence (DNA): TGTGCCAGCAGCTTAACCTGGGACTCTGAAGTGACTGAAGCTTTCTTT.